This is a list of T cell receptor beta chains from one sample in a study of T cells in Graves' hyperthyroidism and ophthalmopathy. From the multiplex PCR reads, TCRdb called clonotypes with MiXCR, one entry per CDR3 protein. Of 650,000 to 750,000 distinct CDR3 sequences listed, 14% are singletons. The source material was blood. The receptor source for this set is a woman younger than 35 with Graves' hyperthyroidism. The CDR3 runs from the conserved cysteine through the conserved F or W. Fields, in order: V gene, clone size, D gene, J gene, CDR3 DNA, CDR3 protein. A D gene is named only where the DNA matches it firmly. Clone size, where shown, is once, few, many, or a class for clones that have expanded.

v_gene: TRBV9
abundance: -
d_gene: TRBD1
j_gene: TRBJ2-7
CDR3nt: TGTGCCAGCGGGCCAGGGGGCCACGAGCAGTACTTC
CDR3aa: CASGPGGHEQYF

v_gene: TRBV6-5
abundance: many
d_gene: -
j_gene: TRBJ1-4
CDR3nt: TGTGCCAGCAGTTACCCTTCCGGGACCGGTAATGAAAAACTGTTTTTT
CDR3aa: CASSYPSGTGNEKLFF

v_gene: TRBV5-8
abundance: many
d_gene: -
j_gene: TRBJ1-1
CDR3nt: TGTGCCAGCAGCTTGGACCGTTTTAGTACCGCCGCTGAAGCTTTCTTT
CDR3aa: CASSLDRFSTAAEAFF

v_gene: TRBV11-2
abundance: many
d_gene: TRBD2
j_gene: TRBJ2-1
CDR3nt: TGTGCCAGCAGGCAACTAGCGGGAGATTCCCCCGAGCAGTTCTTC
CDR3aa: CASRQLAGDSPEQFF

v_gene: TRBV3-1
abundance: many
d_gene: TRBD2
j_gene: TRBJ2-1
CDR3nt: TGTGCCAGCAGCCAAGAAGGAACTAGCGGGAGATTAAGCAATGAGCAGTTCTTC
CDR3aa: CASSQEGTSGRLSNEQFF

v_gene: TRBV9
abundance: few
d_gene: TRBD1
j_gene: TRBJ2-2
CDR3nt: TGTGCCAGCAGCGCCGGGACAGGGTTTACCGGGGAGCTGTTTTTT
CDR3aa: CASSAGTGFTGELFF

v_gene: TRBV28
abundance: many
d_gene: -
j_gene: TRBJ1-5
CDR3nt: TGTGCCAGCATTTCTCCCGGAGATCAGCCCCAGCATTTT
CDR3aa: CASISPGDQPQHF

v_gene: TRBV4-2
abundance: -
d_gene: -
j_gene: TRBJ2-1
CDR3nt: TGTGCCAGCAGCCAAAGTGAGCGCGGCTCCTACAATGAGCAGTTCTTC
CDR3aa: CASSQSERGSYNEQFF

v_gene: TRBV7-2
abundance: many
d_gene: -
j_gene: TRBJ2-3
CDR3nt: TGTGCCAGCAGCGGTGGTTTGCATACGCAGTATTTT
CDR3aa: CASSGGLHTQYF

v_gene: TRBV28
abundance: many
d_gene: TRBD2
j_gene: TRBJ2-3
CDR3nt: TGTGCCAGCAGCGACGATTGGCGGGAGGGCCTTGAAGATACGCAGTATTTT
CDR3aa: CASSDDWREGLEDTQYF

v_gene: TRBV20-1
abundance: many
d_gene: TRBD2
j_gene: TRBJ2-7
CDR3nt: TGCAGTGCCAGGACTAGGGTTTCCTACGAGCAGTACTTC
CDR3aa: CSARTRVSYEQYF

v_gene: TRBV20-1
abundance: few
d_gene: -
j_gene: TRBJ1-5
CDR3nt: TGCAGTGCTCCACAGCGTTCTAATCAGCCCCAGCATTTT
CDR3aa: CSAPQRSNQPQHF

v_gene: TRBV28
abundance: many
d_gene: -
j_gene: TRBJ1-2
CDR3nt: TGTGCCAGCAGTAGACAGACTAACTATGGCTACACCTTC
CDR3aa: CASSRQTNYGYTF

v_gene: TRBV12-3/TRBV12-4
abundance: -
d_gene: TRBD2
j_gene: TRBJ2-1
CDR3nt: TGTGCCAGCAGTTTCCGGACTAGCGGGGTAAATGAGCAGTTCTTC
CDR3aa: CASSFRTSGVNEQFF

v_gene: TRBV11-2
abundance: -
d_gene: TRBD2
j_gene: TRBJ2-1
CDR3nt: TGTGCCAGCAGCGGGCTAGCGGGAGGCCACAATGAGCAGTTCTTC
CDR3aa: CASSGLAGGHNEQFF